This T cell receptor beta chain was sequenced during a study of blood T cell repertoires in COVID-19. Participants spanned ages about 18 to 100 years and resided in roughly 26 US areas. Categorization into cohorts depended on clinical history that participants reported. Per germline, CDR1 SGHTS and CDR2 YDEGEE. The CDR3 is 15 amino acids. The trim removed 1 base at V and 5 bases at J, leaving 6 bases unmatched. In the authors' workflow: Amplification of reference gene primers was used by the study to estimate nucleated cell counts. Assay used: immunoSEQ multiplex PCR; TCRdb lists only in-frame clones, some missing. D and trimming were read from the DNA, whereas the V and J calls and clone size are those reported in that table. In the table there are roughly 260,000 clones, 83% of which are singletons.

The genes are TRBV5-8 and TRBJ2-5, with 9 bases lining up with TRBD1. Sequences were obtained from PBMCs or T cells enriched from blood (not recorded which). This TCR was recovered from a woman between 40 and 50 years old who had been exposed to COVID-19. The CDR3 DNA reads TGTGCCAGCAGCTTGATACAGGGGGCTGGGGAGACCCAGTACTTC. Translating gives CASSLIQGAGETQYF.